This TCR beta chain stems from a study of shared clonotypes between healthy human individuals. Nashville, Tennessee was home to all donors, each a Caucasian adult. Both subsets, CD45RA+ naive and CD45RA-negative memory, were split from the CD4+ cells. For sorted subsets, 150 to 200 ng DNA per replicate equaled about 27,000 T cell genomes. TCRdb's table, derived via immunoSEQ multiplex PCR, lists solely in-frame clones and lacks some. Among about 1.1 million clones listed, around 82% were seen once. With respect to this clone: A read error likely explains this, since a far larger clone differs by one base.

This CDR3 spans 14 amino acids. Per the germline V gene, CDR1 is SGHRS and CDR2 is YFSETQ. V dropped 6 bases and J dropped 4 bases, with 16 bases sitting between them. Sequencing was done on a sample of memory CD4+ T cells from PBMCs. Stated subset: CD45RA-negative fraction. The chain couples TRBV5-1 to TRBJ1-1; maybe TRBD1 (5 bases). This receptor was taken from a man between 18 and 29 years old in good health. Some clones in this sample may be carry-over from other donors' samples. This chain's CDR3 is CASIAGGAITEAFF. The CDR3 nucleotides read TGCGCCAGCATCGCGGGGGGAGCAATCACTGAAGCTTTCTTT.